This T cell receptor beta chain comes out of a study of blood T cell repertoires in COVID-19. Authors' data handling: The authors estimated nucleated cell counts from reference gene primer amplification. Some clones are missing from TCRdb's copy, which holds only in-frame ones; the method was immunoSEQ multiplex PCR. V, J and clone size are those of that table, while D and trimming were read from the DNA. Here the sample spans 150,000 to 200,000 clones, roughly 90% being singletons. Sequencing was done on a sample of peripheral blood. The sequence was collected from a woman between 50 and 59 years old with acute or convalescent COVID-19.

The CDR3 nucleotides read TGTGCCAGCAGTTACTCGCGACAGCGCCTCTCCTATAATTCACCCCTCCACTTT. It specifies CASSYSRQRLSYNSPLHF. V is TRBV6-2 or TRBV6-3 and J is TRBJ1-6, with a weak D call TRBD1 (5 bases). Germline V CDR1 and CDR2: MNHEY, SVGEGT. Trimming pared 0 bases from V and 0 bases from J, leaving 12 bases between. The CDR3 totals 18 residues.